The source of this T cell receptor beta chain is a study of shared clonotypes between healthy human individuals. Study details: The plates for each donor numbered three CD4 naive, three CD4 memory, two CD8 naive and one CD8 memory.

TCRdb's table, derived via immunoSEQ multiplex PCR, lists solely in-frame clones and lacks some. Among more than 900,000 clones listed, around three quarters were seen once. The germline V gene encodes CDR1 MRHNA and CDR2 SNTAGT. The V and J ends lost 0 bases and 2 bases, in that order; junction bases with no gene match: 3. The CDR3 contains 17 residues. V is TRBV6-4 and J is TRBJ2-1, with 11 bases lining up with TRBD2. This TCR was sampled from a man between 18 and 35 years old in good health. Some clones in this sample may be carry-over from other donors' samples. Sequencing was carried out using memory CD4+ T cells from PBMCs. Subset: CD45RA-negative fraction. CDR3 protein: CASSDSTSGGTYNEQFF. The CDR3 nucleotides are TGTGCCAGCAGTGACTCTACTAGCGGGGGAACCTACAATGAGCAGTTCTTC.